The rows below give T cell receptor beta chains drawn from one sample of a study of cytomegalovirus exposure and HLA in healthy donors. Assay used: immunoSEQ multiplex PCR; TCRdb lists only in-frame clones, some missing. This table has under 200,000 clones, around 80% appearing once. The sequenced sample was PBMCs. The receptors were sampled from a woman in her forties in good health and CMV-seropositive. Both conserved end residues are part of each CDR3. The D gene is left open where the match is weak.

d_gene	v_gene	j_gene	CDR3aa
TRBD1	TRBV28	TRBJ1-2	CASRDRGLYGYTF
TRBD1	TRBV30	TRBJ2-1	CAWSRDRGNEQFF
.	TRBV18	TRBJ1-5	CASSPSSNQPQHF
.	TRBV5-1	TRBJ1-1	CASSLASMNTEAFF
TRBD2	TRBV7-9	TRBJ2-3	CASSWTSGGVGDTQYF
.	TRBV19	TRBJ1-1	CASRVSMNTEAFF
TRBD1	TRBV28	TRBJ1-6	CASRSRDRENSPLHF
.	TRBV29-1	TRBJ1-2	CSVVLPGFDYGYTF
.	TRBV6-6	TRBJ2-3	CASSSQGGVTDTQYF
.	TRBV28	TRBJ2-7	CASSLILGSHEQYF
.	TRBV7-9	TRBJ1-1	CSSSLASVNTEAFF
TRBD1	TRBV6-5	TRBJ1-2	CASRPGPGGYGYTF
TRBD1	TRBV27	TRBJ1-5	CASRSTASRDRSQPQHF
.	TRBV11-2	TRBJ2-7	CASSNGNYEQYF
.	TRBV4-2	TRBJ1-2	CASSLSMDSYGYTF
.	TRBV29-1	TRBJ2-3	CSAKRGSDTQYF
.	TRBV6-6	TRBJ1-6	CASSPTPNSPLHF
.	TRBV7-9	TRBJ1-2	CASSPRGGQGYGYTF
.	TRBV27	TRBJ1-4	CASSQGRRNEKLFF
TRBD2	TRBV29-1	TRBJ2-7	CSVFSGHEQYF
TRBD2	TRBV7-7	TRBJ2-3	CASSSLLLAGDSPTQYF
.	TRBV2	TRBJ2-7	CASRSVAGASYEQYF
TRBD1	TRBV5-4	TRBJ1-2	CASRRDSHYGYTF
.	TRBV30	TRBJ1-2	CAWGPGQGRGYTF
.	TRBV18	TRBJ1-3	CASSPNSNRAGNTIYF
.	TRBV18	TRBJ1-5	CASSPLEVNQPQHF
.	TRBV4-2	TRBJ1-2	CASSESTGVVYGYTF
TRBD1	TRBV27	TRBJ2-7	CASSLRQGSYEQYF
TRBD1	TRBV28	TRBJ1-2	CASRESGQNYGYTF
.	TRBV5-4	TRBJ2-5	CATKRGAEETQYF
.	TRBV11-3	TRBJ2-3	CASQGRYTDTQYF
.	TRBV11-2	TRBJ2-7	CASSFVIDGTYEQYF
.	TRBV9	TRBJ1-1	CASSSGTGVAFF
.	TRBV27	TRBJ1-1	CASSPQGESAEAFF
TRBD2	TRBV10-2	TRBJ2-1	CASRRNGGDSYNEQFF
.	TRBV5-1	TRBJ2-5	CASSRLSTQETQYF
.	TRBV5-6	TRBJ2-3	CASSSTAGLTDTQYF
.	TRBV18	TRBJ1-2	CASLGDTRNYGYTF
.	TRBV5-1	TRBJ2-7	CASSLSPSEKYEQYF
TRBD2	TRBV7-9	.	CASSLGTGTSGAYYEQYF
TRBD1	TRBV19	TRBJ2-7	CASSRGQGFNEQYF
.	TRBV19	TRBJ2-7	CASSSGRQTEQYF
TRBD1	TRBV27	TRBJ2-7	CASKDQGAHYEQYF
TRBD1	TRBV5-4	TRBJ1-2	CASSYDREYGYTF
.	TRBV29-1	TRBJ2-1	CSVGDWAEQFF
TRBD2	TRBV2	TRBJ2-7	CASTAGGGLAGTSYEQYF
TRBD1	TRBV20-1	TRBJ1-1	CSAIRGTEAFF
.	TRBV27	TRBJ1-1	CAGGLGSGTEAFF
TRBD1	TRBV11-2	TRBJ2-3	CASSLTSQAPGGTQYF
.	TRBV25-1	TRBJ1-2	CASSGPQFGYTF
TRBD1	TRBV6-6	TRBJ2-6	CASSPTGNSGANGLTF
.	TRBV5-1	TRBJ2-3	CASSLVQLADTQYF
.	TRBV5-5	TRBJ1-6	CASSLGGSSYNSPLHF
TRBD1	TRBV10-3	TRBJ1-2	CAISASGGGSYTF
.	TRBV4-3	TRBJ2-3	CASSQGGFQEDTQYF
.	TRBV30	TRBJ2-7	CAWSWDTGYEQYF